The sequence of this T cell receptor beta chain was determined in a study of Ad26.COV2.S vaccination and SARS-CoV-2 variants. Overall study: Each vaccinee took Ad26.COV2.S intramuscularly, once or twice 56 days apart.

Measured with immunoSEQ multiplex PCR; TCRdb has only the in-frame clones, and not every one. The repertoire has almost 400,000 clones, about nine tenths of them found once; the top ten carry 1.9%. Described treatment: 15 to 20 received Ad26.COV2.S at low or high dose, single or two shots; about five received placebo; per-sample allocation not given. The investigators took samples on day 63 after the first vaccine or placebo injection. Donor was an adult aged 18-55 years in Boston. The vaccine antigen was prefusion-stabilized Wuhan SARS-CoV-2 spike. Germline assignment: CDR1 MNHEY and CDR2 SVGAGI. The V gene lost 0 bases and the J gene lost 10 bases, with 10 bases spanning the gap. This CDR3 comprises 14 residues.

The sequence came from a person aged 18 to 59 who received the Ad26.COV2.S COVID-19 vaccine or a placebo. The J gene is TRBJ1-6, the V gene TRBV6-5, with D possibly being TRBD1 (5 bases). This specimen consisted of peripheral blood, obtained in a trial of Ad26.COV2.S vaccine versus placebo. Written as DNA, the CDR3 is TGTGCCAGCAGTTACTCGGCGGGGGGATCACCCCTCCACTTT. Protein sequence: CASSYSAGGSPLHF.